The clone carrying this T cell receptor beta chain showed up just a few times. What it recognizes is unknown. The sample belongs to a study of T cells after yellow fever vaccination. Looking at the study overall: For low cell numbers, libraries were made with SMART-Seq v4 Ultra Low Input.

Study-wide results and caveats: At around 96% for CD4 and just over 85% for CD8, most primary-vaccination clones showed up again after the booster.

TCRdb redid the calling of the 5' RACE reads with MiXCR, one entry per CDR3 protein. The sample records approximately 450,000 distinct CDR3 sequences, 15% to 20% being singletons. This receptor was obtained from a man younger than 35 who received the YFV17D yellow fever vaccine. The sample consisted of PBMCs, taken before the yellow fever booster vaccination.

The CDR3 bases are TGTGCCAGCAGCTTAGGTCGCGGGAGTTACGAGCAGTACTTC. It encodes CASSLGRGSYEQYF. The chain has TRBV7-9 and TRBJ2-7, with 7 bases fitting TRBD2. Germline lookup yields CDR1 SEHNR and CDR2 FQNEAQ (reference sequence). This CDR3 is built from 14 residues. J gave up 4 bases and V 1 base, and 4 bases lay outside the gene matches. Together with reference TRBV7-9 and TRBJ2-7, the CDR3 gives the full variable domain: DTGVSQNPRHKITKRGQNVTFRCDPISEHNRLYWYRQTLGQGPEFLTYFQNEAQLEKSRLLSDRFSAERPKGSFSTLEIQRTEQGDSAMYLCASSLGRGSYEQYFGPGTRLTVT.